This T cell receptor beta chain was sequenced during a study of T cell repertoires in cytomegalovirus infection. For the study at large: Shared public TCR beta signatures pointed to both CMV infection and a matching HLA type.

Worth noting for this clonotype: Its matching antigen is unknown.

Study-wide results and caveats: There were HLA-C-restricted CMV-specific TCR beta clonotypes dominating the ex vivo response. The study identified carriers of CMV plus the relevant HLA from cumulative public TCR beta family frequency.

TCRdb reanalysed the reads using MiXCR and keeps one entry per CDR3 protein. This sample has fewer than 550,000 distinct CDR3 sequences, with approximately 17% found just once. The germline V and J ends were trimmed by 3 bases and 3 bases, with 15 bases remaining between them. Germline CDR1 reads KGHDR; CDR2 reads SFDVKD. The CDR3 has 16 amino acids. The chain uses TRBV24-1 and TRBJ2-3, with D possibly being TRBD1 or TRBD2 (5 bases each). Input material: CD8+ T cells from PBMCs. This TCR was sampled from a human donor in good health (CMV status not recorded). Some clones in this sample may be carry-over from other donors' samples. CDR3 DNA sequence: TGTGCCACCAGTGATACAGACCCGGGGCCGACAGATACGCAGTATTTT. Protein product: CATSDTDPGPTDTQYF.